Listed below are T cell receptor beta chains from one sample, sequenced in a study of T cell changes during pregnancy in multiple sclerosis. The repertoire was sequenced with immunoSEQ multiplex PCR; TCRdb's copy has only in-frame clones and lacks some. The sample has approximately 71,000 clones, roughly 89% seen once. The input for sequencing was peripheral blood, taken in the second trimester of pregnancy. All receptors come from a female donor with multiple sclerosis, enrolled in a pregnancy study. The CDR3 runs from the conserved cysteine through the conserved F or W. Each record gives: CDR3 protein, CDR3 DNA, V gene, clone size, D gene, J gene. A D gene is named only where the DNA matches it firmly. The size entry is marked missing in some rows and otherwise reads once, few, many or a size class.

CDR3: CASSLAKTSSTEAFF
DNA: TGCGCCAGCAGCTTGGCCAAGACTAGTAGCACTGAAGCTTTCTTT
V: TRBV5-1
size: -
D: -
J: TRBJ1-1

CDR3: CSVGTDREFDGYTF
DNA: TGCAGCGTTGGGACCGACAGGGAGTTTGATGGCTACACCTTC
V: TRBV29-1
size: -
D: TRBD1
J: TRBJ1-2

CDR3: CASSPSRQQEAFF
DNA: TGTGCCAGCTCACCATCTCGACAGCAAGAAGCTTTCTTT
V: TRBV18
size: -
D: -
J: TRBJ1-1

CDR3: CASSIDHGNTIYF
DNA: TGTGCCAGTAGTATAGATCATGGAAACACCATATATTTT
V: TRBV19
size: -
D: -
J: TRBJ1-3

CDR3: CASSPPGAGGDYGYTF
DNA: TGCGCCAGCAGCCCCCCCGGGGCAGGGGGTGACTATGGCTACACCTTC
V: TRBV5-1
size: -
D: TRBD1
J: TRBJ1-2

CDR3: CASSYSVGSSYEQYF
DNA: TGTGCCAGCAGCTATTCCGTCGGGAGCTCCTACGAGCAGTACTTC
V: TRBV7-3
size: -
D: -
J: TRBJ2-7

CDR3: CSVEDHGQGVSYEQYF
DNA: TGCAGCGTTGAAGATCACGGGCAGGGGGTCTCCTACGAGCAGTACTTC
V: TRBV29-1
size: -
D: TRBD1
J: TRBJ2-7

CDR3: CASSKDWRETQYF
DNA: TGTGCCAGTAGTAAGGACTGGCGAGAGACCCAGTACTTC
V: TRBV19
size: -
D: -
J: TRBJ2-5

CDR3: CASSQGTSGRREAQYF
DNA: TGTGCCAGCAGCCAAGGTACTAGCGGGAGAAGGGAAGCGCAGTATTTT
V: TRBV4-2
size: -
D: TRBD2
J: TRBJ2-3

CDR3: CASSLIQGGYEQYF
DNA: TGCGCCAGCAGCCTGATACAGGGCGGGTACGAGCAGTATTTC
V: TRBV4-1
size: -
D: -
J: TRBJ2-7

CDR3: CASSLGTKEQYF
DNA: TGCGCCAGCAGCTTGGGTACTAAAGAGCAGTACTTC
V: TRBV5-1
size: once
D: -
J: TRBJ2-7

CDR3: CATIGGDRVNGYTF
DNA: TGTGCCACCATAGGGGGAGACAGGGTTAATGGCTACACCTTC
V: TRBV7-9
size: few
D: TRBD1
J: TRBJ1-2

CDR3: CASSLGAGAEFF
DNA: TGTGCCAGCAGTTTGGGAGCGGGAGCCGAGTTCTTC
V: TRBV27
size: -
D: TRBD2
J: TRBJ2-1

CDR3: CASSIDPAVLGTYNSPLHF
DNA: TGTGCCAGCAGCATCGACCCAGCAGTACTAGGAACCTATAATTCACCCCTCCACTTT
V: TRBV28
size: -
D: -
J: TRBJ1-6

CDR3: CASSLIGLAEAFF
DNA: TGTGCCAGCAGCTTAATCGGACTTGCGGAGGCTTTCTTT
V: TRBV7-6
size: -
D: -
J: TRBJ1-1

CDR3: CASSHQAQGAAGNTIYF
DNA: TGCGCCAGCAGCCACCAAGCGCAGGGGGCAGCTGGAAACACCATATATTTT
V: TRBV5-1
size: -
D: TRBD1
J: TRBJ1-3

CDR3: CASSLVMNTEAFF
DNA: TGTGCCAGCAGCTTAGTCATGAACACTGAAGCTTTCTTT
V: TRBV7-9
size: once
D: -
J: TRBJ1-1

CDR3: CAMGGVRQPQHF
DNA: TGTGCCATGGGGGGGGTTAGGCAGCCCCAGCATTTT
V: TRBV6-1
size: -
D: -
J: TRBJ1-5

CDR3: CASSLRLADSYEQYF
DNA: TGTGCCAGCAGTTTAAGACTAGCGGACTCCTACGAGCAGTACTTC
V: TRBV27
size: -
D: TRBD2
J: TRBJ2-7

CDR3: CASSVGSGSWNEQFF
DNA: TGTGCCAGCAGCGTAGGCAGCGGGAGTTGGAATGAGCAGTTCTTC
V: TRBV9
size: -
D: TRBD2
J: TRBJ2-1

CDR3: CASIGGGIHGNTIYF
DNA: TGTGCCAGCATCGGCGGGGGGATTCATGGAAACACCATATATTTT
V: TRBV6-6
size: -
D: -
J: TRBJ1-3

CDR3: CAWRGGLNTEAFF
DNA: TGTGCCTGGAGGGGGGGTCTGAACACTGAAGCTTTCTTT
V: TRBV30
size: -
D: -
J: TRBJ1-1

CDR3: CASSPSGALIYEQYF
DNA: TGTGCCAGCAGTCCAAGCGGGGCCCTGATCTACGAGCAGTACTTC
V: TRBV11-2
size: -
D: TRBD2
J: TRBJ2-7

CDR3: CASSLGQGFGYTF
DNA: TGTGCCAGCAGTTTGGGTCAGGGGTTTGGCTACACCTTC
V: TRBV28
size: once
D: -
J: TRBJ1-2

CDR3: CASSLGGNSPLHF
DNA: TGTGCCAGCAGTTTAGGAGGGAATTCACCCCTCCACTTT
V: TRBV28
size: few
D: -
J: TRBJ1-6

CDR3: CAWSVRWGFAGNTIYF
DNA: TGTGCCTGGAGTGTACGATGGGGCTTTGCTGGAAACACCATATATTTT
V: TRBV30
size: -
D: -
J: TRBJ1-3

CDR3: CASSLVSVASGAYEQYF
DNA: TGCGCCAGCAGCTTGGTAAGCGTGGCTAGCGGAGCCTACGAGCAGTACTTC
V: TRBV5-1
size: -
D: TRBD2
J: TRBJ2-7

CDR3: CASSVGSKPTDTQYF
DNA: TGTGCCAGCAGCGTAGGATCGAAGCCCACAGATACGCAGTATTTT
V: TRBV9
size: -
D: -
J: TRBJ2-3

CDR3: CSVVDRPTNEKLFF
DNA: TGCAGCGTAGTGGACAGACCAACTAATGAAAAACTGTTTTTT
V: TRBV29-1
size: -
D: -
J: TRBJ1-4

CDR3: CASRDSYGYTF
DNA: TGTGCCAGCAGGGACAGCTATGGCTACACCTTC
V: TRBV28
size: -
D: -
J: TRBJ1-2

CDR3: CASSVEPTVGSGNTIYF
DNA: TGTGCCAGCAGCGTAGAACCGACAGTGGGCTCTGGAAACACCATATATTTT
V: TRBV9
size: -
D: -
J: TRBJ1-3